The 18 T cell receptor beta chains given below trace back to one sample, sequenced in a study of blood T cells in healthy people across ages. Next came a second PCR, run for roughly 6 to 11 cycles, which used a sample-barcoded 5' primer along with a J-beta primer mix. TCRdb passed the 5' RACE reads through MiXCR, listing each CDR3 protein once. The sample has 1.5 million to 2 million distinct CDR3 sequences, 34% seen once. Sequencing input: blood. The receptor source for this set is a woman in her 30s in good health.

Notes on this clonotype: One junction end disagrees with the germline gene, perhaps due to a read error. This chain links TRBV4-1 with TRBJ2-1; 8 nucleotides line up with TRBD2. This CDR3 region has 16 residues. Germline-derived CDR1 and CDR2 are MGHRA and YSYEKL. The CDR3 DNA follows: TGCGTCAGCAGCCAAGGTGCAGCGGGAGTGGCCCATGAGCAGTTCTTC. This encodes CVSSQGAAGVAHEQFF.

This clonotype was seen a few times. The chain couples TRBV6-1 to TRBJ2-7; D remains unclear. The V and J ends lost 2 bases and 6 bases respectively, with 20 bases between them. Germline V gives CDR1 MNHNS, CDR2 SASEGT. The CDR3 contains 16 residues. The CDR3 spells CASSERIRAVLGEQYF. CDR3 sequence (DNA): TGTGCCAGCAGTGAACGGATTAGGGCAGTCCTAGGCGAGCAGTACTTC.

The CDR3 sequence is CASSYSIPTSGRSKTQYF. The CDR3 coding sequence is TGTGCCAGCAGTTACTCGATCCCGACTAGCGGGAGAAGTAAGACCCAGTACTTC. The chain employs TRBV6-5 and TRBJ2-5, with TRBD2 matching 12 bases. Germline V CDR1 and CDR2: MNHEY, SVGAGI. CDR3 length equals 18 residues. J was trimmed by 6 bases and V by 0 bases; bases with no gene match: 11.

This clonotype was seen many times. This chain joins TRBV7-9 and TRBJ2-7; no reliable D call. With 3 bases removed from V and 4 bases from J, the gap between germline ends came to 7 bases. Germline V gene lookup returns CDR1 SEHNR and CDR2 FQNEAQ (reference sequence). CDR3 length equals 12 residues. The CDR3: CASSFGEYEQYF. The CDR3 bases are TGTGCCAGCAGCTTTGGGGAATACGAGCAGTACTTC. The full variable domain, with the rest looked up from reference TRBV7-9 and TRBJ2-7, is DTGVSQNPRHKITKRGQNVTFRCDPISEHNRLYWYRQTLGQGPEFLTYFQNEAQLEKSRLLSDRFSAERPKGSFSTLEIQRTEQGDSAMYLCASSFGEYEQYFGPGTRLTVT.

The J gene is TRBJ2-1, the V gene TRBV3-1; 9 bases are a match to TRBD2. Germline trimming cut 2 bases from V and 4 bases from J; bases unmatched to any gene: 3. Germline CDR1 and CDR2: LGHDT and YNNKEL (reference sequence). The CDR3 loop spans 15 amino acids. The chain's CDR3 is CASSQPGLAYNEQFF. As DNA, the CDR3 is TGTGCCAGCAGCCAACCGGGACTAGCATACAATGAGCAGTTCTTC.

The chain joins TRBV12-3 or TRBV12-4 to TRBJ1-5; D is uncertain. Trimming took 6 bases from V and 1 from J, leaving 13 bases between them. The CDR3 runs 15 residues. CDR3 bases: TGTGCCAGCAGGCTCCACGGGGAAAGCAATCAGCCCCAGCATTTT. It translates to CASRLHGESNQPQHF.

This clonotype has a handful of counts. The chain recombines TRBV20-1 with TRBJ2-5; D unresolved. The CDR3 is made up of 12 amino acids. Germline assignment: CDR1 DFQATT and CDR2 SNEGSKA (reference sequence). Trimming stripped 0 bases from V and 3 bases from J, with 5 bases between. The CDR3 region has the DNA TGCAGTGCTAGAGACAGCAAAGAGACCCAGTACTTC. This sequence encodes CSARDSKETQYF.

A few counts support this clonotype. V usage is TRBV20-1 and J usage is TRBJ2-3; D ambiguous. The germline V gene encodes CDR1 DFQATT and CDR2 SNEGSKA (reference sequence). This CDR3 contains 14 residues. The V and J ends lost 0 bases and 6 bases respectively, with 13 bases between them. The DNA for the CDR3 is TGCAGTGCTAGAGATCCTTTGGTAGGGGATACGCAGTATTTT. Amino acids: CSARDPLVGDTQYF.

This rearrangement joins TRBV27 to TRBJ2-6; D gene unclear. This CDR3 is built from 18 residues. CDR1 is MNHEY, CDR2 SMNVEV, per germline (reference sequence). V was trimmed by 0 bases and J by 2 bases, leaving 14 bases between them. CDR3 DNA: TGTGCCAGCAGTTTATCGGGGTTTCTTTTGGCTGGGGCCAACGTCCTGACTTTC. This sequence encodes CASSLSGFLLAGANVLTF.

The sample holds a few counts of this clonotype. The genes are TRBV5-5 and TRBJ1-5; D not resolved. V dropped 4 bases and J dropped 0 bases, with 11 bases sitting between them. Germline assignment: CDR1 SGHKS and CDR2 YYEKEE (reference sequence). There are 15 residues in the CDR3. The CDR3 region has the DNA TGTGCCAGCAGCCCAAATGACGGTAGCAATCAGCCCCAGCATTTT. The encoded protein is CASSPNDGSNQPQHF.

The chain employs TRBV29-1 and TRBJ2-2; the match to TRBD2 covers 13 bases. This CDR3 comprises 15 residues. Germline lookup yields CDR1 SQVTM and CDR2 ANQGSEA. Germline trimming cut 6 bases from V and 3 bases from J; bases unmatched to any gene: 4. CDR3 coding DNA: TGCAGCGTGCGCGGACTAGCGGGGGACACCGGGGAGCTGTTTTTT. It encodes CSVRGLAGDTGELFF.

The gene calls are TRBV11-1 and TRBJ1-6; the D is unclear. The CDR3 consists of 15 residues. The germline V gene encodes CDR1 SGHAT and CDR2 FQDESV (reference sequence). Trimming shortened V by 0 bases and J by 6 bases, and 9 bases separated the two germline ends. In DNA form, the CDR3 reads TGTGCCAGCAGCTTAGCGCGGGCAGCTAATTCACCCCTCCACTTT. Amino acid sequence: CASSLARAANSPLHF.

There are many counts of this clonotype. At one boundary the junction diverges from the germline segment, which might be a read error. The rearrangement uses TRBV5-1 and TRBJ2-7; TRBD1 agrees at 10 bases. From germline, CDR1 is SGHRS and CDR2 YFSETQ. CDR3 length: 14 amino acids. The CDR3 is CASSLSGQGYEQYF. CDR3 sequence (DNA): TGTGCCAGCAGCTTATCGGGACAGGGGTACGAGCAGTACTTC.

The rearrangement uses TRBV5-1 and TRBJ2-1; 11 nucleotides match TRBD2. This CDR3 contains 14 residues. In germline, CDR1 is SGHRS, CDR2 YFSETQ. V was pared by 8 bases and J by 6 bases, with 7 bases of the junction left unmatched. CDR3 amino acids: CASNSGRAGNEQFF. The CDR3 DNA reads as TGCGCCAGTAATAGCGGGAGGGCAGGCAATGAGCAGTTCTTC.

This clonotype was observed a few times. The chain links TRBV6-4 to TRBJ2-1; a possible D gene is TRBD1 (6 bases). The germline CDR1 and CDR2 sequences are MRHNA and SNTAGT. This CDR3 comprises 15 residues. V lost 2 bases and J 7 bases, leaving 15 bases between the germline ends. In DNA form, the CDR3 reads TGTGCCAGCAGTGACGACGCGTTTACAGGGAATGAGCAGTTCTTC. It is translated as CASSDDAFTGNEQFF.

This clonotype was detected a few times. V and J are TRBV6-6 and TRBJ1-1; D gene uncertain. CDR1 is MNHNY, CDR2 SVGAGI, per germline (reference sequence). The CDR3 covers 14 residues. Trimming took 4 bases from V and 3 from J, leaving 12 bases between them. CDR3 residues: CASSSARSHTEAFF. The CDR3 nucleotides are TGTGCCAGCAGTTCGGCCAGGTCACACACTGAAGCTTTCTTT.

In its sample, this clonotype was seen many times. The chain is built from TRBV6-4 and TRBJ2-7; 8 bases agree with TRBD2. The junction had 6 bases not matched to a gene; V was cut back by 7 bases and J by 1 base. Germline V lookup: CDR1 MRHNA, CDR2 SNTAGT. This CDR3 contains 14 residues. CDR3 sequence reads: CASTPSGSSYEQYF. As DNA, the CDR3 is TGTGCCAGCACCCCGAGCGGGAGTTCCTACGAGCAGTACTTC.

Comments on this clonotype: At one end the junction does not follow the germline gene, possibly because of a read error. The J gene is TRBJ2-1, the V gene TRBV3-1; D gene ambiguous. The CDR3 consists of 14 residues. Germline V gene sequence: CDR1 LGHDT, CDR2 YNNKEL (reference sequence). In DNA, the CDR3 is TGTGCCAGCAGCCCTCAGACTGTTGACAACGAGCAGTTCTTC. Protein product: CASSPQTVDNEQFF.